The 7 T cell receptor beta chains given below trace back to one sample, sequenced in a study of blood T cell repertoires in COVID-19. Assay used: immunoSEQ multiplex PCR; TCRdb lists only in-frame clones, some missing. Here the sample spans around 350,000 clones, around 90% being singletons. The sequenced sample was peripheral blood. The receptors shown here come from a human donor in a cohort sampled during active COVID-19.

The chain links TRBV19 to TRBJ1-2; 7 bases are a match to TRBD1. Germline V gives CDR1 LNHDA, CDR2 SQIVND (reference sequence). The ends lost 11 bases at V and 8 bases at J; junction bases unmatched: 8. This CDR3 has 11 amino acids. CDR3 bases: TGTGCCGCGGAGGGGGCGCGAGGCTACACCTTC. Amino acids: CAAEGARGYTF.

This chain uses TRBV11-2 with TRBJ2-3; no clear D gene. Germline lookup yields CDR1 SGHAT and CDR2 FQNNGV. This CDR3 has 13 amino acids. Trimming cost V 1 base and J 11 bases, with 13 bases left between them. CDR3 DNA: TGTGCCAGCAGCTTAGGAAGCGTTTTCGGGCAGTATTTT. It is translated as CASSLGSVFGQYF. The full variable domain, in which reference TRBV11-2 and TRBJ2-3 provide the parts outside the CDR3, is EAGVAQSPRYKIIEKRQSVAFWCNPISGHATLYWYQQILGQGPKLLIQFQNNGVVDDSQLPKDRFSAERLKGVDSTLKIQPAKLEDSAVYLCASSLGSVFGQYFGPGTRLTVL.

This chain uses TRBV11-2 with TRBJ2-1; no clear D gene. The germline CDR1 and CDR2 sequences are SGHAT and FQNNGV. CDR3 length: 15 residues. Trimming stripped 4 bases from V and 0 bases from J, with 10 bases between. CDR3 loop: CASSSVTGSYNEQFF. In nucleotides, the CDR3 is TGTGCCAGCAGCTCGGTTACGGGCTCCTACAATGAGCAGTTCTTC. Complete variable domain (other parts from reference TRBV11-2 and TRBJ2-1): EAGVAQSPRYKIIEKRQSVAFWCNPISGHATLYWYQQILGQGPKLLIQFQNNGVVDDSQLPKDRFSAERLKGVDSTLKIQPAKLEDSAVYLCASSSVTGSYNEQFFGPGTRLTVL.

This chain links TRBV6-5 with TRBJ1-1; 9 bases agree with TRBD1. V lost 8 bases to trimming and J lost 5 bases; unmatched junction nucleotides: 6. The CDR3 contains 13 residues. CDR1 MNHEY and CDR2 SVGAGI come from the germline V gene. DNA of the CDR3: TGTGCCAGCTACAGGGGGCTAGGGACTGAAGCTTTCTTT. Amino acid sequence: CASYRGLGTEAFF.

The chain combines TRBV30 with TRBJ2-1; TRBD2 matches 7 bases. V shed 2 bases and J 3 bases; nucleotides not matched to a gene: 4. CDR1 GTSNPN and CDR2 SVGIG come from the germline V gene (reference sequence). The length of the CDR3 is 14 residues. In DNA form, the CDR3 reads TGTGCCTGGAGTTTCACTAGCGACTACAATGAGCAGTTCTTC. Its protein is CAWSFTSDYNEQFF.

This sequence joins TRBV7-3 and TRBJ2-1; TRBD1 aligns across 10 bases. With 5 bases clipped from V and 3 bases from J, the junction kept 4 bases outside the gene matches. This CDR3 spans 15 amino acids. Germline assignment: CDR1 SGHTA and CDR2 FQGTGA. CDR3 in amino acids: CASSADRGRYNEQFF. CDR3 DNA: TGTGCCAGCAGCGCAGACAGGGGGCGCTACAATGAGCAGTTCTTC.

The V call is TRBV2, the J call TRBJ2-3; D possibly corresponds to TRBD2 (6 bases). V lost 4 bases and J 2 bases, leaving 16 bases between the germline ends. Looked up from germline, CDR1 is SNHLY and CDR2 is FYNNEI. This CDR3 is 16 amino acids long. The CDR3 is CASSGGGARATDTQYF. CDR3 nucleotides: TGTGCCAGCAGTGGGGGCGGGGCTCGCGCCACAGATACGCAGTATTTT.